A selection of T cell receptor beta chains follows, all from one sample in a study of shared clonotypes between healthy human individuals. This table comes from immunoSEQ multiplex PCR, and its TCRdb copy is limited to in-frame clones, with some not included. The table lists about a million clones, about 80% of them singletons. Sequenced sample: memory CD4+ T cells from PBMCs. These receptors originate from a man aged 18 to 30 in good health. Some clones in this sample may be carry-over from other donors' samples. Each CDR3 is given without its conserved first and last residue.

V: TRBV6-4
J: TRBJ2-3
CDR3: ANSDSGDTDTQY

V: TRBV28
J: TRBJ1-5
CDR3: ASSSLYSNQPQH

V: TRBV4-1
J: TRBJ2-7
CDR3: ASSPPGTGAFYEQY

V: TRBV6-5
J: TRBJ2-2
CDR3: ASSWGLAGGSGELF

V: TRBV7-9
J: TRBJ2-3
CDR3: ASSPGTLQQGDTQY

V: TRBV28
J: TRBJ2-3
CDR3: ASSLGQGWGTDTQY

V: TRBV7-8
J: TRBJ2-2
CDR3: ASIPTGGRNTGELF

V: TRBV5-4
J: TRBJ1-2
CDR3: ASSLVGQNYGYT

V: TRBV27
J: TRBJ2-7
CDR3: ASSFGGRASYEQY

V: TRBV15
J: TRBJ2-7
CDR3: ATSRDWLRGFYEQY

V: TRBV19
J: TRBJ2-3
CDR3: ASRVARGRTDTQY

V: TRBV6-1
J: TRBJ1-2
CDR3: ASSHGQGYGYT

V: TRBV29-1
J: TRBJ1-3
CDR3: SVEAHLSVSGNTIY

V: TRBV14
J: TRBJ2-5
CDR3: ASSPRLVAGETQY

V: TRBV5-1
J: TRBJ2-1
CDR3: ASSPHGVAGGPDNEQF

V: TRBV11-3
J: TRBJ1-2
CDR3: ASSLGPGAEGYT

V: TRBV29-1
J: TRBJ1-1
CDR3: SVARTGVDTEAF

V: TRBV28
J: TRBJ2-1
CDR3: ASTSRENDNEQF

V: TRBV5-1
J: TRBJ2-7
CDR3: ASSQRTVAYEQY

V: TRBV15
J: TRBJ1-2
CDR3: ATSRDPAKGGYT

V: TRBV19
J: TRBJ2-7
CDR3: ASSRDKSYEQY

V: TRBV5-1
J: TRBJ2-3
CDR3: ASSLRLGGDTQY

V: TRBV2
J: TRBJ2-1
CDR3: ASRELAGGYNEQF

V: TRBV25-1
J: TRBJ1-6
CDR3: ASSEGGSPLH

V: TRBV7-3
J: TRBJ2-1
CDR3: ASSLGGRWGYNEQF

V: TRBV28
J: TRBJ2-7
CDR3: ASSPQVPYEQY

V: TRBV29-1
J: TRBJ2-5
CDR3: SAELGRVETQY